A single T cell receptor (beta chain) is shown here with its context. It has no known antigen specificity. Base qualities were left out, and no much larger clone turns up one base away. The data are from a study of early T cells in non-severe SARS-CoV-2 infection listed by TCRdb under 2021. With respect to the entire study: TCR sequencing used bulk RNA from unsorted whole blood, so alpha and beta chains could not be paired.

CDR1 and CDR2 (KGHDR, SFDVKD) derive from the germline V gene. The germline ends are 16 bases apart after V is trimmed by 4 bases and J by 7 bases. The CDR3 goes from the cysteine to the phenylalanine over 15 residues. CDR3 DNA only is kept here, 45 bases in frame from base 1. What the research found in general, with its limitations: VDJdb matching was skewed toward anti-spike CD8 responses and likely underestimated virus-specific expansions, missing private and CD4 specificities.

The study was a case-control design nested within a healthcare worker cohort in London, UK, with weekly nasopharyngeal swab PCR tests and blood sampling. Healthcare workers were recruited between 23 and 31 March 2020, during the week of the UK lockdown, and were followed weekly for up to about 15 weeks. Receptor amplification or capture employed 5' RACE. Sequenced on a NextSeq 500. The TCR library protocol attached unique molecular identifiers to individual cDNA molecules to correct for sequencing error and PCR bias. Both TCR alpha and beta chains were sequenced, and tight co-correlation was observed between alpha and beta sequence abundances in each sample. The authors' analysis ran thus. V gene, J gene and CDR3 annotation of TCR sequences was performed with Decombinator V4. TCRs were defined as expanded if a significant change between any two time points was detected under a Poisson model with p below 0.0001. TCR abundances were normalised to the total number of TCRs sequenced in each sample and reported as counts per million. TRAV1-2 paired with TRAJ12, TRAJ20 or TRAJ33 defined MAIT TCRs, while TRAV10 paired with TRAJ18 defined iNKT TCRs. VDJdb, accessed on 1 November 2021, was searched for TCRs annotated for CMV, EBV and SARS-CoV-2, and TCRs annotated for more than one antigen were excluded. TCRdb's own reprocessing of the public reads used fastp at Q25 and MiXCR and kept productive beta chains. Rows are unified per CDR3 protein, each entry keeping the most common DNA and genes. TCRdb's processing, not the authors', yielded these V and J calls. The sample data list tens of thousands of distinct CDR3 sequences, and less than 20% of these were observed just once. Of the sample, about 12% is held by the ten largest clones.

This chain is built from TRBV24-1 and TRBJ2-1; no confident D gene assignment can be made. The specimen sequenced was whole blood. This sequence originates from an adult who was a healthcare worker with PCR-confirmed SARS-CoV-2 infection or an uninfected control (not recorded which). The CDR3 in this case is CATSDSVTLRNEQFF. In nucleotides, the sequence is TGTGCCACCAGTGACAGTGTCACTCTGAGGAATGAGCAGTTCTTC.